These T cell receptor beta chains were read from a single sample in a study of OX40 agonist ivuxolimab in advanced cancers. Profiling relied on immunoSEQ multiplex PCR, and the TCRdb table lists in-frame clones only, not all of them. The data hold some 25,000 clones, with about 87% observed a single time. The input for sequencing was CD4+ or CD8+ T cells sorted from blood, taken in a trial of the OX40 agonist ivuxolimab. Receptors were obtained from an adult with an advanced solid tumor such as melanoma, head and neck, liver or kidney cancer. CDR3s include the opening cysteine and the closing phenylalanine or tryptophan. The D gene is left open where the match is weak. Clone size, where shown, is once, few, many, or a class for clones that have expanded.

DNA: TGTGCCAGCAGTTCTAGCGGACGGTCCTACGAGCAGTACTTC; CDR3: CASSSSGRSYEQYF; J: TRBJ2-7; D: TRBD2; V: TRBV7-6; size: .
DNA: TGTGCCAGCAGTTCCCCTAGCACAGATACGCAGTATTTT; CDR3: CASSSPSTDTQYF; J: TRBJ2-3; D: .; V: TRBV28; size: .
DNA: TGCGCCAGCAGCCTACAGGGTTCGAGGGCAGATACGCAGTATTTT; CDR3: CASSLQGSRADTQYF; J: TRBJ2-3; D: .; V: TRBV5-1; size: .
DNA: TGTGCCAGCGGAGAGATGGCGCCAGAGCAGTTCTTC; CDR3: CASGEMAPEQFF; J: TRBJ2-1; D: .; V: TRBV6-6; size: .
DNA: TGCGCCAGCAGCCAAGATGGGGGTTTCGGCAATCAGCCCCAGCATTTT; CDR3: CASSQDGGFGNQPQHF; J: TRBJ1-5; D: .; V: TRBV4-1; size: .
DNA: TGTGCCAGCAGTTTAGGGTTTCCGGACACTTCCTACGAGCAGTACTTC; CDR3: CASSLGFPDTSYEQYF; J: TRBJ2-7; D: .; V: TRBV28; size: few
DNA: TGTGCCAGCAGCCATAGCAATCAGCCCCAGCATTTT; CDR3: CASSHSNQPQHF; J: TRBJ1-5; D: .; V: TRBV6-6; size: few
DNA: TGCGCCAGCAGCTTGGGGGGGTCCGCTGAAAAACTGTTTTTT; CDR3: CASSLGGSAEKLFF; J: TRBJ1-4; D: .; V: TRBV5-1; size: .
DNA: TGTGCCAGCAGCGAAAAGAGATACAGCTCCTACAATGAGCAGTTCTTC; CDR3: CASSEKRYSSYNEQFF; J: TRBJ2-1; D: .; V: TRBV5-6; size: .
DNA: TGCAGCGTTACCGACAGGAACTATGGCTACACCTTC; CDR3: CSVTDRNYGYTF; J: TRBJ1-2; D: .; V: TRBV29-1; size: .
DNA: TGTGCCAGCAGATATACAGCAGGCAATCAGCCCCAGCATTTT; CDR3: CASRYTAGNQPQHF; J: TRBJ1-5; D: .; V: TRBV2; size: .
DNA: TGTGCCAGCAGCACAAGGGACAGTTCAAAGCAGTTCTTC; CDR3: CASSTRDSSKQFF; J: TRBJ2-1; D: TRBD1; V: TRBV7-3; size: .
DNA: TGTGCCAGCAGCCAAGAGACAGGGCCGGGCAATGAGCAGTTCTTC; CDR3: CASSQETGPGNEQFF; J: TRBJ2-1; D: TRBD1; V: TRBV5-4; size: .
DNA: TGTGCCAGCAGCCCGCTTTCCGGCAATCAGCCCCAGCATTTT; CDR3: CASSPLSGNQPQHF; J: TRBJ1-5; D: .; V: TRBV7-9; size: few
DNA: TGTGCCAGCAGCCCGGAACCGGGACGGCGGCTCCGCGAGCAGTACTTC; CDR3: CASSPEPGRRLREQYF; J: TRBJ2-7; D: .; V: TRBV9; size: .
DNA: TGTGCCAGCAGTTCGATTAACTACGAGCAGTACTTC; CDR3: CASSSINYEQYF; J: TRBJ2-7; D: .; V: TRBV27; size: .
DNA: TGTGCCAGCGAGAAAGCGGAGTACAATGAGCAGTTCTTC; CDR3: CASEKAEYNEQFF; J: TRBJ2-1; D: .; V: TRBV2; size: .
DNA: TGTGCCAGCAGTGAAGCTGTTTACCAGCCCCAGCATTTT; CDR3: CASSEAVYQPQHF; J: TRBJ1-5; D: .; V: TRBV6-1; size: .
DNA: TGTGCCAGCAGCTTAGGGACCGGGAGGGAGTACGAGCAGTACTTC; CDR3: CASSLGTGREYEQYF; J: TRBJ2-7; D: TRBD2; V: TRBV7-8; size: once
DNA: TGTGCCAGCAGTTTCCGTGGGGGGCATACGATACGGACTGAAGCTTTCTTT; CDR3: CASSFRGGHTIRTEAFF; J: TRBJ1-1; D: .; V: TRBV27; size: .
DNA: TGCGCCAGCAGCCAAGGGACGACAGGGACTAACTATGGCTACACCTTC; CDR3: CASSQGTTGTNYGYTF; J: TRBJ1-2; D: TRBD1; V: TRBV4-3; size: few
DNA: TGTGCCAGCAGCTTAGAGGGACGCCCTGGAAAACTGTTTTTT; CDR3: CASSLEGRPGKLFF; J: TRBJ1-4; D: .; V: TRBV11-2; size: .
DNA: TGCGCCAGCAGCAAGCGGGGGTGGGGCTACGAGCAGTACTTC; CDR3: CASSKRGWGYEQYF; J: TRBJ2-7; D: TRBD2; V: TRBV5-1; size: .
DNA: TGTGCCAGCTCACTAGACAGGGGTTCACCCCTCCACTTT; CDR3: CASSLDRGSPLHF; J: TRBJ1-6; D: TRBD1; V: TRBV18; size: .
DNA: TGTGCCAGTAGTACTCGACAGGCCGACCCGGCTTTCTTT; CDR3: CASSTRQADPAFF; J: TRBJ1-1; D: .; V: TRBV19; size: .
DNA: TGCGCCAGCAGCTACCCGATCGGGGACGGTGGAGACGGGGAGCTGTTTTTT; CDR3: CASSYPIGDGGDGELFF; J: TRBJ2-2; D: .; V: TRBV5-1; size: .
DNA: TGTGCCAGCACGGGGGTGAACACCGGGGAGCTGTTTTTT; CDR3: CASTGVNTGELFF; J: TRBJ2-2; D: .; V: TRBV27; size: .
DNA: TGCGCCAGCAGCCAAGATAGAAAAATACAGCCCCAGCATTTT; CDR3: CASSQDRKIQPQHF; J: TRBJ1-5; D: .; V: TRBV4-3; size: .
DNA: TGTGCCAGCAGCAAAGGGGCTTCAAGGGGGTATCCCACTGAAGCTTTCTTT; CDR3: CASSKGASRGYPTEAFF; J: TRBJ1-1; D: .; V: TRBV21-1; size: .
DNA: TGCGCCAGCAGCATGTTACAGGGAGGGAGCACTGAAGCTTTCTTT; CDR3: CASSMLQGGSTEAFF; J: TRBJ1-1; D: .; V: TRBV5-1; size: .
DNA: TGTGCCAGCAGCTTAGGGTCGGCTGGAAACACCATATATTTT; CDR3: CASSLGSAGNTIYF; J: TRBJ1-3; D: .; V: TRBV7-2; size: .
DNA: TGTGCCAGCGGGTTGAGCGGGAGATGGAATGAGCAGTTCTTC; CDR3: CASGLSGRWNEQFF; J: TRBJ2-1; D: TRBD2; V: TRBV6-1; size: .
DNA: TGTGCCAGCAGTGATAGGGGATCCAATGAGCAGTTCTTC; CDR3: CASSDRGSNEQFF; J: TRBJ2-1; D: .; V: TRBV6-1; size: .
DNA: TGTGCCAGCAGTTCGACAGGGGATGGTGGAAACACCATATATTTT; CDR3: CASSSTGDGGNTIYF; J: TRBJ1-3; D: TRBD1; V: TRBV28; size: once
DNA: TGTGCCAGCCCCCCCAGTCAGATAGGCTGGGACAATCAGCCCCAGCATTTT; CDR3: CASPPSQIGWDNQPQHF; J: TRBJ1-5; D: .; V: TRBV28; size: .
DNA: TGTGCCGGAGCGGGAGGAAGCACAGATACGCAGTATTTT; CDR3: CAGAGGSTDTQYF; J: TRBJ2-3; D: TRBD2; V: TRBV6-1; size: .
DNA: TGCGCCAGCAGTCAACCATACACAGATACGCAGTATTTT; CDR3: CASSQPYTDTQYF; J: TRBJ2-3; D: .; V: TRBV23-1; size: .
DNA: TGTGCCAGTAGTACTGGGACGGCTCTAGCCAAAAACATTCAGTACTTC; CDR3: CASSTGTALAKNIQYF; J: TRBJ2-4; D: .; V: TRBV19; size: .
DNA: TGTGCCAGCACTTGGAAGGGGTTGACCAAAAACATTCAGTACTTC; CDR3: CASTWKGLTKNIQYF; J: TRBJ2-4; D: .; V: TRBV6-7; size: once
DNA: TGTGCCAGCAGCTTAACGGCCAACTACGAGCAGTACTTC; CDR3: CASSLTANYEQYF; J: TRBJ2-7; D: .; V: TRBV7-3; size: .
DNA: TGTGCCAGCAGCTTAGAAGGGGGCGCGAACACCGGGGAGCTGTTTTTT; CDR3: CASSLEGGANTGELFF; J: TRBJ2-2; D: TRBD1; V: TRBV7-9; size: once
DNA: TGTGCCAGCAGCCCCAACAGGGGAATCATGAACACTGAAGCTTTCTTT; CDR3: CASSPNRGIMNTEAFF; J: TRBJ1-1; D: TRBD1; V: TRBV5-4; size: .
DNA: TGCAGCGTTTTCGGGACAGGGTGGGCCGAGCAGTACTTC; CDR3: CSVFGTGWAEQYF; J: TRBJ2-7; D: TRBD1; V: TRBV29-1; size: once
DNA: TGTGCCAGCTCACGGACTGGGACAGGAGCGGCAGATACGCAGTATTTT; CDR3: CASSRTGTGAADTQYF; J: TRBJ2-3; D: TRBD1; V: TRBV18; size: .
DNA: TGTGCCTGTAGTAGGGCAGGCCCCGCAACTAATGAAAAACTGTTTTTT; CDR3: CACSRAGPATNEKLFF; J: TRBJ1-4; D: .; V: TRBV30; size: .
DNA: TGTGCCAGCTCACCGTCCGGACTTCCCTATGGCTACACCTTC; CDR3: CASSPSGLPYGYTF; J: TRBJ1-2; D: .; V: TRBV18; size: .
DNA: TGCGCCAGCAGCCAAGACTCTGCAGCGAACACTGAAGCTTTCTTT; CDR3: CASSQDSAANTEAFF; J: TRBJ1-1; D: .; V: TRBV4-3; size: few
DNA: TGTGTCCCCCCCGGAGGACCTCAGGAGGATCCATACAATGAGCAGTTCTTC; CDR3: CVPPGGPQEDPYNEQFF; J: TRBJ2-1; D: .; V: TRBV7-5; size: .
DNA: TGTGCCAGTTCGTTGTCAGCGGGAGGTATTGTGTCGTACGAGCAGTACTTC; CDR3: CASSLSAGGIVSYEQYF; J: TRBJ2-7; D: TRBD2; V: TRBV11-1; size: .
DNA: TGTGCCAGCAACCATCCCCTATCGGGAAGCACAGATACGCAGTATTTT; CDR3: CASNHPLSGSTDTQYF; J: TRBJ2-3; D: .; V: TRBV7-8; size: .
DNA: TGCGCCAGCAGGGAGGGCTCCCCTAGCACAGATACGCAGTATTTT; CDR3: CASREGSPSTDTQYF; J: TRBJ2-3; D: .; V: TRBV5-1; size: .
DNA: TGTGCCTGGAGTGCGGGACGACCCTACGAGCAGTACTTC; CDR3: CAWSAGRPYEQYF; J: TRBJ2-7; D: .; V: TRBV30; size: .
DNA: TGCGCCAGCAGCCAAGGGGACAGGCCGGGAGCTTTCTTT; CDR3: CASSQGDRPGAFF; J: TRBJ1-1; D: TRBD1; V: TRBV4-1; size: .
DNA: TGTGCCAGCAGGGGACAGAATAATTCACCCCTCCACTTT; CDR3: CASRGQNNSPLHF; J: TRBJ1-6; D: TRBD1; V: TRBV6-4; size: .
DNA: TGTGCCAGCAGCCAAGCCTACTTTACAGGGGGCAAGGAAGATACGCAGTATTTT; CDR3: CASSQAYFTGGKEDTQYF; J: TRBJ2-3; D: TRBD1; V: TRBV14; size: .